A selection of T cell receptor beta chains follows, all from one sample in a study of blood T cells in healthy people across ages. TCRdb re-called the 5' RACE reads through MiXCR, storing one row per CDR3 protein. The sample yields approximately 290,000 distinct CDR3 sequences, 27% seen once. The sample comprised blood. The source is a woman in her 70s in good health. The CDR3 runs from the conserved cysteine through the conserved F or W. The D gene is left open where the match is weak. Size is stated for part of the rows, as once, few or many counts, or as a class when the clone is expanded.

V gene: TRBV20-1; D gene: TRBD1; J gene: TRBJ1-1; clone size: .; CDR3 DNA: TGCAGTGCCCCAGGACAGGGGGAAGCTGAAGCTTTCTTT; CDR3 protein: CSAPGQGEAEAFF
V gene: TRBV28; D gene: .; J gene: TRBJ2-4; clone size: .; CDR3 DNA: TGTGCCAGCACCACGGTGGCTGGCGGAGGTCCGTCGGGAAACATTCAGTACTTC; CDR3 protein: CASTTVAGGGPSGNIQYF
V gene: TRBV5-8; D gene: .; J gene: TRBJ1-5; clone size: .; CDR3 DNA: TGTGCCAGCAGCTTGGGGACAGCTTATAGCAATCAGCCCCAGCATTTT; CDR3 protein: CASSLGTAYSNQPQHF
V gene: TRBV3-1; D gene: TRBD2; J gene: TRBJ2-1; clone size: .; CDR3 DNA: TGTGCCAGCAGCTTAAGGACAGGACTAGCGGGAGTAGGTGGGCAGTTCTTC; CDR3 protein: CASSLRTGLAGVGGQFF
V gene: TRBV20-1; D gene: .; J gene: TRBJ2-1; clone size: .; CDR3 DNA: TGCAGTGCTAGTACTTTGGGCGGGTACAATGAGCAGTTCTTC; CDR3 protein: CSASTLGGYNEQFF
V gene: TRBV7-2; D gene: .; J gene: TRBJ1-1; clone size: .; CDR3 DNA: TGTGCCAGCAGCTTAGGGTGGAGCGCTGAAGCTTTCTTT; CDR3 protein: CASSLGWSAEAFF
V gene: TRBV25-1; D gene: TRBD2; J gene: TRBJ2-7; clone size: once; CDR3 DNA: TGTGCCAGCGAACATCGAGCGGGAACCAATTACGAGCAGTACTTC; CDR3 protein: CASEHRAGTNYEQYF
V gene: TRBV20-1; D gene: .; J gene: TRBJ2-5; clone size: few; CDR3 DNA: TGCAGTGCTAGAGACCTAAGAGGGAGCATCCAAGAGACCCAGTACTTC; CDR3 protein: CSARDLRGSIQETQYF
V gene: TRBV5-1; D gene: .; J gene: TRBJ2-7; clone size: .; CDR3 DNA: TGCGCCAGCAGCTTCGGGACCGAGCAGTACTTC; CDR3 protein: CASSFGTEQYF
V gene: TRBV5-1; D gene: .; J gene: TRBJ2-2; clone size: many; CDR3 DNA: TGCGCCAGCAGGGCAGCGAACACCGGGGAGCTGTTTTTT; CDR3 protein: CASRAANTGELFF
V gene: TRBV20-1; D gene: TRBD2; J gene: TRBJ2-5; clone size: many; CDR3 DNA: TGCAGTGCTAGTTCGGCTAGCGGGTCCCAAGAGACCCAGTACTTC; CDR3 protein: CSASSASGSQETQYF
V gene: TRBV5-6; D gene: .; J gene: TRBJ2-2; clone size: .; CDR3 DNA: TGTGCCAGCAGCTCCAGGGGAGCGAACACCGGGGAGCTGTTTTTT; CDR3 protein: CASSSRGANTGELFF
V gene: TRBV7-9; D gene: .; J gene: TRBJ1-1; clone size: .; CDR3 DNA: TGTGCCAGCAGCTTAGTTGGATTGGGGAACACTGAAGCTTTCTTT; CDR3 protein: CASSLVGLGNTEAFF
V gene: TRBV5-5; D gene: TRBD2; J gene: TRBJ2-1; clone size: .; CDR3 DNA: TGTGCCAGCAGCGCCAGGACTAGCGGGAGTTCAAAGTATAATGAGCAGTTCTTC; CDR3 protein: CASSARTSGSSKYNEQFF
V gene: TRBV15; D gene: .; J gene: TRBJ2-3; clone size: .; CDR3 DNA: TGTGCCACCAGCAGACCAATAACGACCCAGACAGATACGCAGTATTTT; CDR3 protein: CATSRPITTQTDTQYF
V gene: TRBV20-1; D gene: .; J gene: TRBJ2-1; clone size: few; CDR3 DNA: TGCAGTGTTCATAGCGACCGAAATGAGCAGTTCTTC; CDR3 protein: CSVHSDRNEQFF
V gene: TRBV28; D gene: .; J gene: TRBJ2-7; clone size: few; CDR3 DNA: TGTGCCAGCAGTTTATCCGGCACCGAGCAGTACTTC; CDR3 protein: CASSLSGTEQYF
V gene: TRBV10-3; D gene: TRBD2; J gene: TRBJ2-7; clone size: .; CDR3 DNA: TGTGCCATCATGCGGGAGGGCCCCACCTACGAGCAGTACTTC; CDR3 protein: CAIMREGPTYEQYF
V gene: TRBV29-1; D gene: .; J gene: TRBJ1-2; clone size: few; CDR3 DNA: TGCAGCGTTGAAGGCCCAAGGGGCGGGGGAGGTGGCTACACCTTC; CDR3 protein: CSVEGPRGGGGGYTF
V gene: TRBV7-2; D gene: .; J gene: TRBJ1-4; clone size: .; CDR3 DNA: TGTGCCAGCAGCAACGTAGGGGAAAGACTGTTTTTT; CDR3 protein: CASSNVGERLFF
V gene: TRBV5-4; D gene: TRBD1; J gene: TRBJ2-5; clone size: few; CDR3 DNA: TGTGCCAGCAGCCCTACCGGGACAGGGCAACAAGAGACCCAGTACTTC; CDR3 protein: CASSPTGTGQQETQYF
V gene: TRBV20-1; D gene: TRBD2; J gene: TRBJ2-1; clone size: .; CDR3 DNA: TGCAGTGCTGGAGGACTAGCGGGGTTCTACAATGAGCAGTTCTTC; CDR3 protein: CSAGGLAGFYNEQFF
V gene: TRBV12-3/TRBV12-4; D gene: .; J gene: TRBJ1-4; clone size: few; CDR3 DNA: TGTGCCAGCACCTGGGACGCTGGGGGAAAACTGTTTTTT; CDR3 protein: CASTWDAGGKLFF
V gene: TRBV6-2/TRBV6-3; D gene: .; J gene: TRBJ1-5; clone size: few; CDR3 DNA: TGTGCCAGCAGCACCCGTCAGCAGAATCAGCCCCAGCATTTT; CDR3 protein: CASSTRQQNQPQHF
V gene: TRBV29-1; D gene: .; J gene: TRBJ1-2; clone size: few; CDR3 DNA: TGCAGCGTTGACTACGACGGCTACACCTTC; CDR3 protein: CSVDYDGYTF
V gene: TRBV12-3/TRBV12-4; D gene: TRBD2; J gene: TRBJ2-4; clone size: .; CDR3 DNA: TGTGCCAGCAGCCCGGGGGGTAGTTCTGGCATTCAGTACTTC; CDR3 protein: CASSPGGSSGIQYF
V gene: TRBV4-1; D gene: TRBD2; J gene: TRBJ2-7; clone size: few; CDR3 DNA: TGCGCCAGCAGCCAACCCGGGACTAGCGGGATCCCCTACGAGCAGTACTTC; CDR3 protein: CASSQPGTSGIPYEQYF